A single sample is the source of the 23 T cell receptor beta chains below, sequenced in a study of identical twins. One entry per CDR3 protein, called by TCRdb with MiXCR from the 5' RACE reads. This table has roughly 570,000 distinct CDR3 sequences, around a tenth appearing once. The same sample was also used in a study of yellow fever vaccine responses in identical twins.

What was sequenced was PBMCs. These receptors all stem from a woman aged 18-35 years in good health.

This chain links TRBV15 with TRBJ2-5; D may match TRBD1 or TRBD2 (5 bases each). Germline values: CDR1 LNHNV, CDR2 YYDKDF (reference sequence). The CDR3 is 18 amino acids. V was cut by 1 base and J by 1 base, with 19 bases left in between. The CDR3 here is CATSRGRPYGAIQETQYF. DNA of the CDR3: TGTGCCACCAGCAGAGGACGCCCCTACGGGGCCATCCAAGAGACCCAGTACTTC.

The CDR3 nucleotides read TGTGCCTCGGAGGGCCGTAGCACAGATACGCAGTATTTT. This sequence encodes CASEGRSTDTQYF. The chain combines TRBV10-3 with TRBJ2-3; D may be TRBD2 (6 bases). The CDR3 sequence is 13 residues long. V dropped 11 bases and J dropped 0 bases, with 12 bases sitting between them. The germline V gene encodes CDR1 ENHRY and CDR2 SYGVKD.

This clonotype was seen more than once but under ten times. V and J are TRBV27 and TRBJ2-6, with 13 bases aligning to TRBD2. Per the germline V gene, CDR1 is MNHEY and CDR2 is SMNVEV (reference sequence). CDR3 length: 17 residues. Trimming at V came to 8 bases and at J to 2 bases, leaving 6 bases not matched to a gene. DNA for the CDR3: TGTGCCAGCCATACTAGCGGGAGGGTTACTGGGGCCAACGTCCTGACTTTC. Its protein is CASHTSGRVTGANVLTF.

In this sample, this clonotype turned up a few times. J is TRBJ1-1 and V is TRBV10-3; 7 nucleotides align to TRBD1. The CDR3 covers 13 residues. The V and J ends lost 11 bases and 0 bases, in that order; junction bases with no gene match: 6. Germline lookup yields CDR1 ENHRY and CDR2 SYGVKD. The CDR3 loop reads CAAEGQMNTEAFF. The CDR3 coding sequence is TGTGCCGCCGAGGGACAGATGAACACTGAAGCTTTCTTT.

This chain uses TRBV29-1 with TRBJ2-7, with a tentative D call TRBD2 (5 bases). CDR1 is SQVTM, CDR2 ANQGSEA, per germline. V gave up 3 bases and J gave up 6 bases, with 15 bases separating them. The length of the CDR3 is 13 residues. CDR3 bases: TGCAGCGTTGAGTTTACCGGTCGGGGCGAGCAGTACTTC. This gives the protein CSVEFTGRGEQYF.

A note on this clonotype: This could be a read error, since a much larger clone is one nucleotide away. The genes are TRBV7-2 and TRBJ2-3; 7 positions match TRBD1. Germline V gives CDR1 SGHTA, CDR2 FQGNSA. V trimming: 1 base; J trimming: 4 bases; junction bases outside the gene matches: 8. The length of the CDR3 is 16 residues. DNA for the CDR3: TGTGCCAGCAGCTTAGGAGGCAGTACAGGGGCAGATACGCAGTATTTT. Its protein is CASSLGGSTGADTQYF.

This clonotype was seen ten or more times. The chain links TRBV20-1 to TRBJ1-3; TRBD1 is a possible D gene (5 bases). The CDR3 has 11 amino acids. V was trimmed by 4 bases and J by 9 bases, leaving 10 bases between them. The germline V gene has CDR1 DFQATT and CDR2 SNEGSKA (reference sequence). The DNA of the CDR3 is TGCAGTGCTAAATACGGGGGCACCATATATTTT. Its protein is CSAKYGGTIYF.

Turning to this clonotype: One end of the junction is discordant with germline, which a read error may explain. This chain uses TRBV7-2 with TRBJ2-1, with a weak D call TRBD1 (5 bases). CDR3 length: 16 amino acids. Germline CDR1 is SGHTA and CDR2 is FQGNSA. The CDR3: CASSLPSRVAYNKQFF. Here the CDR3 DNA reads TGTGCCAGCAGCTTACCAAGCAGGGTGGCCTACAATAAGCAGTTCTTC. Full variable domain (rest looked up from reference TRBV7-2 and TRBJ2-1): GAGVSQSPSNKVTEKGKDVELRCDPISGHTALYWYRQSLGQGLEFLIYFQGNSAPDKSGLPSDRFSAERTGGSVSTLTIQRTQQEDSAVYLCASSLPSRVAYNKQFFGPGTRLTVL.

This clonotype was found a few times. The genes are TRBV5-1 and TRBJ2-4; 13 positions match TRBD2. This CDR3 has 17 residues. V lost 3 bases, J lost 3 bases, and 6 bases stayed unmatched. CDR1 is SGHRS and CDR2 is YFSETQ in the germline V gene. The CDR3 protein is CASSSSGTSGVKNIQYF. The CDR3 DNA follows: TGCGCCAGCAGCTCGAGCGGGACTAGCGGGGTCAAAAACATTCAGTACTTC. Variable domain in full (rest from reference TRBV5-1 and TRBJ2-4): KAGVTQTPRYLIKTRGQQVTLSCSPISGHRSVSWYQQTPGQGLQFLFEYFSETQRNKGNFPGRFSGRQFSNSRSEMNVSTLELGDSALYLCASSSSGTSGVKNIQYFGAGTRLSVL.

The chain is built from TRBV7-8 and TRBJ2-1, with TRBD2 matching over 12 bases. The CDR3 length is 16 residues. CDR1 and CDR2 (germline): SGHVS, FQNEAQ. V dropped 5 bases and J dropped 6; count of bases not matched to a gene: 8. The CDR3 loop is CASSPHLAGGRNEQFF. CDR3 nucleotide sequence: TGTGCCAGCAGCCCCCACCTAGCGGGAGGGCGCAATGAGCAGTTCTTC.

The V call is TRBV28, the J call TRBJ2-5, with TRBD1 identical over 7 bases. V was clipped by 6 bases and J by 5 bases; unmatched bases: 3. This CDR3 region has 12 residues. Germline V gene lookup returns CDR1 MDHEN and CDR2 SYDVKM. The CDR3 spells CASRQGYETQYF. The CDR3 DNA follows: TGTGCCAGCAGACAGGGGTACGAGACCCAGTACTTC.

The chain uses TRBV19 and TRBJ2-3, with 9 bases fitting TRBD2. There are 17 residues in the CDR3. Germline CDR1 is LNHDA and CDR2 is SQIVND (reference sequence). The V segment lost 4 bases and the J segment 4 bases; nucleotides outside the gene matches: 12. The CDR3 is CASSTNLAGMGPDTQYF. The CDR3 DNA reads as TGTGCCAGTAGTACGAACCTAGCGGGGATGGGACCAGATACGCAGTATTTT.

This clonotype was counted a few times. The chain joins TRBV15 to TRBJ2-2; D gene ambiguous. The CDR3 loop spans 15 amino acids. Trimming took 0 bases from V and 1 from J, leaving 6 bases between them. The germline CDR1 and CDR2 sequences are LNHNV and YYDKDF (reference sequence). CDR3 region: CATSRERQNTGELFF. The CDR3 DNA reads as TGTGCCACCAGCAGAGAGAGACAGAACACCGGGGAGCTGTTTTTT.

This clonotype showed up many times. The CDR3 region is CASSLGEAGGQNIQYF. The CDR3 nucleotides are TGTGCCAGCAGCTTAGGGGAGGCAGGGGGCCAGAACATTCAGTACTTC. The chain employs TRBV7-2 and TRBJ2-4, with TRBD1 matching over 8 bases. Germline loops: CDR1 SGHTA, CDR2 FQGNSA. This CDR3 has 16 residues. J was trimmed by 7 bases and V by 1 base; bases with no gene match: 9.

This clonotype was found many times. The chain couples TRBV20-1 to TRBJ2-1; 7 bases line up with TRBD2. The length of the CDR3 is 15 residues. Germline CDR1 is DFQATT and CDR2 is SNEGSKA (reference sequence). V shed 4 bases and J 7 bases; nucleotides not matched to a gene: 13. The CDR3 spells CSATRGLEIANEQFF. In DNA, the CDR3 is TGCAGTGCTACAAGAGGACTAGAAATCGCGAATGAGCAGTTCTTC.

This chain uses TRBV29-1 with TRBJ2-5; TRBD1 is a possible D gene (6 bases). V was cut by 4 bases and J by 1 base, with 13 bases left in between. Germline values: CDR1 SQVTM, CDR2 ANQGSEA. The CDR3 length is 14 residues. The CDR3 nucleotides are TGCAGCGTTGCCGGAATGACAGGCCAAGAGACCCAGTACTTC. Translation: CSVAGMTGQETQYF.

This clonotype was observed a handful of times. The chain links TRBV10-2 to TRBJ2-7, with D perhaps TRBD1 (6 bases). CDR3 length: 13 residues. Trimming took 4 bases from V and 3 from J, leaving 10 bases between them. The germline CDR1 and CDR2 sequences are WSHSY and SAAADI. CDR3 in amino acids: CASSVDRNYEQYF. DNA of the CDR3: TGCGCCAGCAGTGTAGACAGGAACTACGAGCAGTACTTC.

This clonotype appeared a few times. The chain employs TRBV20-1 and TRBJ1-1, with 8 nucleotides matching TRBD1. The CDR3 is 16 amino acids. Germline CDR1 DFQATT, CDR2 SNEGSKA (reference sequence). Unmatched junction bases numbered 10, after V lost 0 bases and J lost 4 bases. The chain's CDR3 is CSARDLWTGTSTEAFF. CDR3 sequence (DNA): TGCAGTGCTAGAGATTTGTGGACAGGGACGAGCACTGAAGCTTTCTTT.

The chain uses TRBV28 and TRBJ2-5; a possible D gene is TRBD2 (5 bases). CDR1 MDHEN and CDR2 SYDVKM come from the germline V gene. Trimming left V 1 base short and J 5 bases short, with 14 bases between. The CDR3 is made up of 15 amino acids. CDR3 residues: CASSLSTVREETQYF. The CDR3 nucleotides are TGTGCCAGCAGTTTATCTACAGTGAGGGAGGAGACCCAGTACTTC.

This clonotype was counted only a few times. V usage is TRBV7-3 and J usage is TRBJ2-2; 9 bases agree with TRBD2. The CDR3 spans 17 residues. Unmatched junction bases numbered 4, after V lost 0 bases and J lost 2 bases. CDR1 is SGHTA, CDR2 FQGTGA, per germline. CDR3 residues: CASSLTSGLANTGELFF. The CDR3 DNA is TGTGCCAGCAGCTTAACTTCGGGACTAGCTAACACCGGGGAGCTGTTTTTT.

The chain couples TRBV20-1 to TRBJ2-1; 8 nucleotides match TRBD2. V trimming: 0 bases; J trimming: 6 bases; junction bases outside the gene matches: 7. Germline values: CDR1 DFQATT, CDR2 SNEGSKA (reference sequence). This CDR3 is 15 amino acids long. CDR3 loop: CSARDTGGAINEQFF. CDR3 nucleotides: TGCAGTGCTAGAGACACCGGGGGGGCGATCAATGAGCAGTTCTTC.

At least ten counts were recorded for this clonotype. In DNA, the CDR3 is TGTGCCAGCAGCTTACAAGTTAACACCGGGGAGCTGTTTTTT. It encodes CASSLQVNTGELFF. The chain couples TRBV7-9 to TRBJ2-2; D is unresolved. Germline CDR1 and CDR2: SEHNR and FQNEAQ (reference sequence). The CDR3 consists of 14 residues. The V gene lost 2 bases and the J gene lost 2 bases, with 6 bases spanning the gap.

There are a few counts of this clonotype. The rearrangement joins TRBV7-6 to TRBJ2-3, with 11 positions matching TRBD2. Germline V CDR1 and CDR2: SGHVS, FNYEAQ. V lost 1 base, J lost 1 base, and 4 bases stayed unmatched. There are 17 residues in the CDR3. CDR3 amino acids: CASSLDEGLAGTDTQYF. DNA for the CDR3: TGTGCCAGCAGCTTAGATGAGGGACTAGCGGGCACAGATACGCAGTATTTT.